This record looks at one T cell receptor (beta chain) sequence and its context. Its specific antigen is unknown. No much larger clone is present one base from it, and per-base qualities are unavailable. The sample is drawn from a study of T cell changes during pregnancy in multiple sclerosis (dated by TCRdb to the late 2010s). Context from the whole study: The study looked at changes in the T cell repertoire across pregnancy in women with multiple sclerosis.

Library construction relied on the immunoSEQ multiplex PCR assay. TCRdb provides this immuneACCESS table in a form limited to in-frame rearrangements. Some clones are lacking; in checked studies, under half of them reflect an unresolved V gene, and why the rest are absent is not known. Across this sample there are tens of thousands of clones, with about 92% seen only once. Approximately 2% of the sample goes to the ten largest clones. V sheds 6 bases and J sheds 8 bases, leaving 16 bases between their ends. From the cysteine through the phenylalanine, the CDR3 covers 13 amino acids. Just the 39-base CDR3 DNA is kept, in frame starting at base 1. CDR1 and CDR2 were assigned from the germline V gene (reference sequence) as MNHEY and SMNVEV.

The TCR comes from a female donor with multiple sclerosis, enrolled in a pregnancy study. The chain uses TRBV27 and TRBJ1-2, with TRBD1 tentatively as D gene (6 bases match). The specimen comprised peripheral blood, sampled after pregnancy. The DNA sequence is TGTGCCAGCAGGACAGGTGGGGTAAAAGGCTACACCTTC. This yields the protein CASRTGGVKGYTF.